This T cell receptor beta chain was observed in a study of blood T cells in healthy people across ages. Then a second PCR, running about 7 to 11 cycles, was carried out with a sample-barcoded 5' primer and a J-beta primer mix. Researchers report that each sample yielded at least 2.5 million CDR3-containing paired-end reads. MiXCR, run by TCRdb on the 5' RACE reads, gives a single entry per CDR3 protein. The sample contains some 1,800,000 distinct CDR3 sequences, more than 35% of which appear only once. The trim removed 2 bases at V and 6 bases at J, leaving 7 bases unmatched. Germline V gene lookup returns CDR1 SGDLS and CDR2 YYNGEE. CDR3 size: 14 residues. Notes on this clonotype: Its antigen is currently unknown.

Broader study findings: Both higher diversity and more naive CD4+ cells marked long-lived donors when set against aged donors.

The sample taken for sequencing was blood. V is TRBV9 and J is TRBJ1-2; 7 positions match TRBD1. The sequence came from a human donor in good health. As DNA, the CDR3 is TGTGCCAGCAGCGTGGATAGACAGGGACATGGCTACACCTTC. Translating it yields CASSVDRQGHGYTF.